One sample yielded the 8 T cell receptor beta chains listed below, sequenced in a study of beta chain features in type 1 diabetes. Of the isolated RNA, all was reverse transcribed, and so the sequenced material was expressed TCRB transcripts. Profiled with immunoSEQ multiplex PCR; TCRdb holds only in-frame clones, not every one. The table has about 660,000 clones, 11% to 15% seen once. No antigen is known for these receptors. Study results and caveats: All four CD4+ subsets from Type 1 diabetes patients carried moderately but significantly shorter TCRB CDR3s.

Sequences were obtained from naive CD4+ T cells from blood. Every receptor here comes from a man aged 18 to 29 with type 1 diabetes.

V is TRBV5-1 and J is TRBJ2-1; D not certain. With 1 base removed from V and 8 bases from J, the gap between germline ends came to 7 bases. The CDR3 has 12 residues. Germline V lookup: CDR1 SGHRS, CDR2 YFSETQ. As DNA, the CDR3 is TGCGCCAGCAGCTTGCTTCTTGATGAGCAGTTCTTC. This sequence encodes CASSLLLDEQFF.

The V call is TRBV27, the J call TRBJ2-3; D is uncertain. From germline, CDR1 is MNHEY and CDR2 SMNVEV (reference sequence). The CDR3 length is 13 residues. Trimming removed 3 bases from V and 7 bases from J, with 11 bases in between. CDR3 nucleotide sequence: TGTGCCAGCAGTTTCCAACCGGAGAATACGCAGTATTTT. It translates to CASSFQPENTQYF.

The chain joins TRBV9 to TRBJ2-5; D is unresolved. The CDR3 is 13 amino acids. The V gene's germline CDR1 is SGDLS and CDR2 YYNGEE. V was pared by 5 bases and J by 5 bases, with 13 bases between. The CDR3 bases are TGTGCCAGCAGTCCCCCGGATGTGGAGACCCAGTACTTC. Its translation: CASSPPDVETQYF.

This clone was seen a handful of times. The chain links TRBV11-1 to TRBJ2-1; no definite D call. The CDR3 extends over 16 amino acids. Germline V gives CDR1 SGHAT, CDR2 FQDESV (reference sequence). V lost 1 base and J lost 1, with 11 bases in between. This chain's CDR3 is CASSLELLTSYNEQFF. The CDR3, as DNA: TGTGCCAGCAGCTTAGAACTTCTTACTTCCTACAATGAGCAGTTCTTC.

The V call is TRBV19, the J call TRBJ2-2; D may be TRBD1 (6 bases). The CDR3 runs to 13 residues. V lost 7 bases and J lost 6, with 12 bases in between. Germline assignment: CDR1 LNHDA and CDR2 SQIVND (reference sequence). The CDR3 DNA reads as TGTGCCAGTAATTTCCAGGGGTCCGGGGAGCTGTTTTTT. Protein sequence: CASNFQGSGELFF.

This clone was counted a few times. The rearrangement joins TRBV7-2 to TRBJ2-7, with 14 bases identical to TRBD2. Germline CDR1 SGHTA, CDR2 FQGNSA. CDR3 length equals 17 residues. Losses at the gene ends were 4 bases for V and 4 bases for J; bases not matched to a gene: 9. In nucleotides, the CDR3 is TGTGCCAGCAGCTCCGGGACTAGCGGGGGAAATCGGTACGAGCAGTACTTC. It specifies CASSSGTSGGNRYEQYF. Combining the CDR3 with reference TRBV7-2 and TRBJ2-7 gives the whole variable domain GAGVSQSPSNKVTEKGKDVELRCDPISGHTALYWYRQSLGQGLEFLIYFQGNSAPDKSGLPSDRFSAERTGGSVSTLTIQRTQQEDSAVYLCASSSGTSGGNRYEQYFGPGTRLTVT.

The gene calls are TRBV29-1 and TRBJ2-4; tentatively, D is TRBD1 (6 bases). Germline loops: CDR1 SQVTM, CDR2 ANQGSEA. The germline V and J ends were trimmed by 4 bases and 8 bases, with 18 bases remaining between them. The CDR3 covers 14 residues. This chain's CDR3 is CSVGVGHPGDIQYF. The CDR3 bases are TGCAGCGTTGGCGTGGGACACCCCGGGGACATTCAGTACTTC.

This clone turned up a few times. The chain combines TRBV10-3 with TRBJ2-3, with 10 bases identical to TRBD1. This CDR3 has 15 residues. After removal of 4 bases from V and 3 bases from J, the junction contained 4 bases not matched to a gene. Looked up from germline, CDR1 is ENHRY and CDR2 is SYGVKD. Here the CDR3 reads CAISARQGATDTQYF. Written as DNA, the CDR3 is TGTGCCATCAGTGCGCGACAGGGGGCTACAGATACGCAGTATTTT.